This T cell receptor (beta chain) was captured by sequencing in a study of shared clonotypes between healthy human individuals. The repertoire was sequenced with immunoSEQ multiplex PCR; TCRdb's copy has only in-frame clones and lacks some. The sample consists of 550,000 to 700,000 clones, around four fifths of them appearing once. This clonotype originated in a woman aged 25 to 45 in good health. Sequenced input: memory CD4+ T cells sorted from blood. Sample subset: CD45RA-negative fraction.

The CDR3 region is CASSQEIRTSRWAYNEQFF. The CDR3 nucleotides are TGCGCCAGCAGCCAAGAAATCAGGACATCTCGTTGGGCCTACAATGAGCAGTTCTTC. The chain recombines TRBV4-1 with TRBJ2-1; tentatively, D is TRBD1 (5 bases). Between the trimmed V and J ends, which lost 0 bases and 2 bases, there was a span of 20 bases. This CDR3 has 19 amino acids. Germline lookup yields CDR1 MGHRA and CDR2 YSYEKL.